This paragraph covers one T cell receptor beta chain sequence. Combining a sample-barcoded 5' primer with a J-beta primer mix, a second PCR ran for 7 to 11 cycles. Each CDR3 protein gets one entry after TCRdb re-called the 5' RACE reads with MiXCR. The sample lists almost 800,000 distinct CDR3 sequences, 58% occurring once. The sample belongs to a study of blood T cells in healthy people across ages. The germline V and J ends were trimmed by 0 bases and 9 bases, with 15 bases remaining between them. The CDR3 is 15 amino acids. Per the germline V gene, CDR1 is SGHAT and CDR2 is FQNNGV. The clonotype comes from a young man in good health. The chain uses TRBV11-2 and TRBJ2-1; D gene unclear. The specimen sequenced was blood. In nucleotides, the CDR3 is TGTGCCAGCAGCTTAGATAACGTTTGGAGTGGTGAGCAGTTCTTC. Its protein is CASSLDNVWSGEQFF.